The T cell receptor (beta chain) described here comes from a study of long-term antiretroviral therapy in people with HIV. Germline V gene sequence: CDR1 SGHVS, CDR2 FQNEAQ. This CDR3 has 16 residues. V dropped 0 bases and J dropped 0 bases, with 11 bases sitting between them. Survey-level resolution applied to immunoSEQ assay v3.0. The table came from immunoSEQ multiplex PCR; TCRdb's copy has only in-frame clones and leaves some out. Of around 16,000 clones in the sample, about 81% were seen once. This rearrangement joins TRBV7-8 to TRBJ1-1, with D hard to call. This specimen was unsorted PBMCs, taken about 3.3 years after starting antiretroviral therapy. This receptor was obtained from a woman aged 40-49 years with HIV. CDR3 nucleotides: TGTGCCAGCAGCTTAGCCTCCGGACCTGTGAACACTGAAGCTTTCTTT. Its protein is CASSLASGPVNTEAFF.